The rows below give T cell receptor beta chains drawn from one sample of a study of brain T cells in children with intractable seizures. The repertoire was sequenced with immunoSEQ multiplex PCR; TCRdb's copy has only in-frame clones and lacks some. The sample holds approximately 60,000 clones, 95% to 96% seen once. Sequencing was performed on peripheral blood, taken at surgery. The receptors derive from a boy less than two years old with focal cortical dysplasia and intractable seizures. Each CDR3 is given with its conserved first and last residue. D genes are given only for firm matches. Not all rows give a size; the values are once, few, many and, for expanded clones, a class.

size	J	D	V	CDR3	DNA
once	TRBJ2-7	.	TRBV13	CASLRRGSGTYEQYF	TGTGCCAGCCTCCGACGGGGATCGGGCACCTACGAGCAGTACTTC
.	TRBJ2-5	TRBD2	TRBV7-6	CASSPYSGRGEETQYF	TGTGCCAGCAGCCCCTACAGCGGGAGGGGGGAAGAGACCCAGTACTTC
.	TRBJ2-1	TRBD2	TRBV18	CASSRNLAGGRGNEQFF	TGTGCCAGCTCAAGAAACCTAGCGGGAGGTAGGGGAAATGAGCAGTTCTTC
.	TRBJ1-5	.	TRBV19	CASSIFSHNQPQHF	TGTGCCAGTAGTATTTTCAGTCACAATCAGCCCCAGCATTTT
.	TRBJ2-5	.	TRBV11-2	CASSSFYF	TGTGCCAGCAGCTCCTTTTACTTC
.	TRBJ1-2	.	TRBV12-3/TRBV12-4	CASSLGRFSGYTF	TGTGCCAGCAGCCTGGGACGGTTTTCTGGCTACACCTTC
.	TRBJ1-2	.	TRBV19	CASSIDMTAQRGYTF	TGTGCCAGTAGTATAGATATGACAGCCCAGAGAGGCTACACCTTC
few	TRBJ1-5	.	TRBV20-1	CSASKIVQAGQPQHF	TGCAGTGCTAGTAAGATCGTTCAGGCCGGGCAGCCCCAGCATTTT
.	TRBJ1-2	.	TRBV7-9	CASSLLRGGNYGYTF	TGTGCCAGCAGCCTGCTTCGTGGGGGAAACTATGGCTACACCTTC
.	TRBJ1-1	.	TRBV11-2	CASSPGTRLEAFF	TGTGCCAGCAGCCCAGGTACACGGCTTGAAGCTTTCTTT
.	TRBJ1-2	.	TRBV4-1	CASSQRLSLHNYGYTF	TGCGCCAGCAGCCAAAGGCTCTCCCTCCATAACTATGGCTACACCTTC
once	TRBJ1-6	.	TRBV2	CASSQWTLETYNSPLHF	TGTGCCAGCAGCCAATGGACTTTAGAGACCTATAATTCACCCCTCCACTTT
.	TRBJ1-1	TRBD1	TRBV4-1	CASRIPGQGARTEAFF	TGCGCCAGCCGGATTCCGGGACAGGGGGCGAGGACTGAAGCTTTCTTT
.	TRBJ1-1	.	TRBV2	CASSEKGQRTEAFF	TGTGCCAGCAGTGAAAAGGGGCAGAGGACTGAAGCTTTCTTT
.	TRBJ1-1	.	TRBV7-2	CASSLHQGRTEAFF	TGTGCCAGCAGCTTACACCAGGGGCGGACTGAAGCTTTCTTT
.	TRBJ2-1	TRBD2	TRBV5-1	CASSYPLAGASYNEQFF	TGCGCCAGCAGCTACCCTCTAGCGGGGGCTTCCTACAATGAGCAGTTCTTC
.	TRBJ1-2	.	TRBV21-1	CASSKGRDRGYGYTF	TGTGCCAGCAGCAAAGGACGAGACAGGGGCTATGGCTACACCTTC
.	TRBJ2-6	TRBD1	TRBV9	CASSVVQARGQGPSGANVLTF	TGTGCCAGCAGCGTAGTCCAAGCCCGGGGACAGGGTCCCTCTGGGGCCAACGTCCTGACTTTC
.	TRBJ2-3	TRBD2	TRBV19	CASSMGSGLAGITDTQYF	TGTGCCAGTAGTATGGGCTCGGGACTAGCGGGGATTACAGATACGCAGTATTTT
once	TRBJ2-2	.	TRBV7-2	CASSSVTVPGELFF	TGTGCCAGCAGCTCCGTCACCGTCCCCGGGGAGCTGTTTTTT
.	TRBJ2-3	TRBD1	TRBV5-6	CASSSTYRGRTDTQYF	TGTGCCAGCAGCTCTACATACAGGGGGCGAACAGATACGCAGTATTTT
.	TRBJ1-3	.	TRBV10-1	CASSDREGWDRDTIYF	TGCGCCAGCAGTGATAGGGAGGGATGGGATAGGGACACCATATATTTT
.	TRBJ2-1	.	TRBV27	CASSLLRDSLKNEQFF	TGTGCCAGCAGTTTACTGCGGGACAGCCTCAAGAATGAGCAGTTCTTC
.	TRBJ1-1	TRBD1	TRBV5-4	CASSLKQGARSEAFF	TGTGCCAGCAGCTTAAAACAGGGGGCTCGTTCTGAAGCTTTCTTT
.	TRBJ1-2	TRBD1	TRBV28	CASSLEDRDGYTF	TGTGCCAGCAGTTTAGAAGACAGGGATGGCTACACCTTC
few	TRBJ2-7	.	TRBV24-1	CATSESGRGNEQYF	TGTGCCACCAGTGAATCGGGTAGGGGGAACGAGCAGTACTTC
once	TRBJ1-3	.	TRBV10-3	CAISGASIYNTIYF	TGTGCCATCAGTGGGGCCTCGATATACAACACCATATATTTT
.	TRBJ2-1	TRBD1	TRBV11-3	CASSLQGAQNEQFF	TGTGCCAGCAGCTTGCAGGGGGCGCAAAATGAGCAGTTCTTC
.	TRBJ1-1	.	TRBV7-9	CASTPSGNTEAFF	TGTGCCAGCACCCCGTCAGGGAACACTGAAGCTTTCTTT
.	TRBJ2-5	TRBD2	TRBV29-1	CSVALAGGRETQYF	TGCAGCGTTGCCTTAGCGGGGGGCCGTGAGACCCAGTACTTC
.	TRBJ1-1	.	TRBV3-1/TRBV3-2	CASSQYTEAFF	TGTGCCAGCAGCCAATATACCGAAGCTTTCTTT
.	TRBJ1-5	.	TRBV7-8	CAGTHGRLSNQPQHF	TGTGCCGGCACTCATGGCAGGCTTAGCAATCAGCCCCAGCATTTT
.	TRBJ1-2	TRBD1	TRBV9	CASSALLRDSPYGYTF	TGTGCCAGCAGCGCCTTACTCCGGGACAGCCCCTATGGCTACACCTTC
.	TRBJ1-1	.	TRBV19	CASSPLGNLNTEAFF	TGTGCCAGTAGTCCCCTGGGGAACTTGAACACTGAAGCTTTCTTT
.	TRBJ2-5	.	TRBV7-2	CASSLDSPLQYF	TGTGCCAGCAGCTTAGACTCCCCGTTACAGTACTTC
.	TRBJ2-3	TRBD2	TRBV19	CASSFLLAGGKRTDTQYF	TGTGCCAGTAGTTTTCTACTAGCGGGGGGGAAGAGGACAGATACGCAGTATTTT
few	TRBJ2-7	TRBD1	TRBV5-1	CASSVADRRSYEQYF	TGCGCCAGCAGCGTTGCGGACAGGCGCTCCTACGAGCAGTACTTC
.	TRBJ2-3	.	TRBV10-3	CAISESVQGPSSTDTQYF	TGTGCCATCAGTGAGTCGGTTCAGGGGCCCAGTAGCACAGATACGCAGTATTTT
once	TRBJ2-1	TRBD2	TRBV7-3	CASSLRLAGVNEQFF	TGTGCCAGCAGCTTAAGGCTAGCGGGAGTCAATGAGCAGTTCTTC
.	TRBJ2-3	.	TRBV6-5	CASTGRGSRTDTQYF	TGTGCCAGCACGGGTCGTGGTAGCCGCACAGATACGCAGTATTTT
.	TRBJ1-1	TRBD1	TRBV19	CASRQGGTHTEAFF	TGTGCCAGCCGACAGGGTGGGACCCACACTGAAGCTTTCTTT
.	TRBJ2-7	.	TRBV12-3/TRBV12-4	CASSLGGNEQYF	TGTGCCAGCAGTTTAGGGGGGAACGAGCAGTACTTC
.	TRBJ2-1	.	TRBV20-1	CSAPSSNEQFF	TGCAGTGCTCCTAGTAGCAATGAGCAGTTCTTC
.	TRBJ2-5	.	TRBV6-2/TRBV6-3	CASSRSETQYF	TGTGCCAGCAGCCGGTCCGAGACCCAGTACTTC
once	TRBJ2-5	.	TRBV5-1	CASSQQDLKRETQYF	TGCGCCAGCAGCCAACAGGACCTCAAGAGAGAGACCCAGTACTTC
.	TRBJ2-5	.	TRBV7-8	CASSLGSKETQYF	TGTGCCAGCAGCTTAGGCAGTAAAGAGACCCAGTACTTC
.	TRBJ2-1	TRBD1	TRBV2	CASMGQGSNEQFF	TGTGCCAGCATGGGACAGGGATCCAATGAGCAGTTCTTC
.	TRBJ2-7	.	TRBV4-1	CASSQAGDEQYF	TGCGCCAGCAGCCAAGCAGGGGACGAGCAGTACTTC
once	TRBJ2-5	TRBD2	TRBV7-2	CASSERRLAGEETQYF	TGTGCCAGCAGCGAACGCCGACTAGCGGGAGAAGAGACCCAGTACTTC
.	TRBJ1-4	.	TRBV11-1	CASSLRRDEKLFF	TGTGCCAGCAGCTTACGCAGGGACGAAAAACTGTTTTTT
.	TRBJ1-6	TRBD1	TRBV9	CASSVGQGVPPLHF	TGTGCCAGCAGCGTAGGACAGGGGGTTCCACCCCTCCACTTT
.	TRBJ2-3	.	TRBV12-3/TRBV12-4	CASQDFSDTQYF	TGTGCCAGTCAGGACTTCTCAGATACGCAGTATTTT
.	TRBJ2-3	.	TRBV4-2	CASSQDPARGVIDTQYF	TGTGCCAGCAGCCAAGATCCGGCTAGGGGGGTCATCGATACGCAGTATTTT
.	TRBJ2-1	.	TRBV3-1/TRBV3-2	CASSQTSYEQFF	TGTGCCAGCAGCCAAACCAGCTATGAGCAGTTCTTC
.	TRBJ2-7	TRBD1	TRBV11-2	CASSLNRGAYEQYF	TGTGCCAGCAGCTTAAACAGGGGAGCCTACGAGCAGTACTTC
.	TRBJ2-7	.	TRBV19	CASSTTVSYEQYF	TGTGCCAGTAGTACGACAGTCTCCTACGAGCAGTACTTC
.	TRBJ2-7	.	TRBV25-1	CASSESTALIDEQYF	TGTGCCAGCAGTGAATCTACGGCCCTAATCGACGAGCAGTACTTC
.	TRBJ2-3	TRBD2	TRBV11-2	CASSAGLFRDTQYF	TGTGCCAGCAGCGCGGGACTATTCCGAGATACGCAGTATTTT